This entry features one TCR beta chain sequence. Produced via immunoSEQ multiplex PCR; TCRdb's table is partial and in-frame only. Of 55,000 to 70,000 clones detected, 93% appear once; the ten largest clones hold less than 2%. The sample belongs to a study of T cell changes during pregnancy in multiple sclerosis. Germline loops: CDR1 SGHVS, CDR2 FQNEAQ. V shed 1 base and J shed 6 bases, with 15 bases lying between them. CDR3 length equals 15 residues. The J gene is TRBJ1-1, the V gene TRBV7-8; perhaps TRBD1 as D (6 bases). Sequences were derived from peripheral blood, sampled after pregnancy. This receptor was obtained from a female donor with multiple sclerosis, enrolled in a pregnancy study. In DNA, the CDR3 is TGTGCCAGCAGCTTAGAGGTGGGGGCGAAGGCTGAAGCTTTCTTT. Its protein product is CASSLEVGAKAEAFF.